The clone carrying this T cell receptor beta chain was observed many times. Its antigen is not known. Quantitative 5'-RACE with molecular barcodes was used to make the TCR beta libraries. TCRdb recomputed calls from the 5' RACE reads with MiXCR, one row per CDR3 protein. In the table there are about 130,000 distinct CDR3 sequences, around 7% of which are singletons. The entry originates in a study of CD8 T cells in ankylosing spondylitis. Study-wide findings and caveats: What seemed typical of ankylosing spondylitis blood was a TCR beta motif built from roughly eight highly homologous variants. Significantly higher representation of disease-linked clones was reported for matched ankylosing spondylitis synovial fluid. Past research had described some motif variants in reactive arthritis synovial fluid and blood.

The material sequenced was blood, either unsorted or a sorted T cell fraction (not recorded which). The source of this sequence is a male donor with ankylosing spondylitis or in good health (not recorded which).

CDR3 in DNA: TGCAGTGCGACTTCGGAGGGGGACAGCTTCAATCAGCCCCAGCATTTT. It specifies CSATSEGDSFNQPQHF. This sequence joins TRBV20-1 and TRBJ1-5, with 7 bases fitting TRBD1. The CDR3 totals 16 residues. CDR1 and CDR2 (germline): DFQATT, SNEGSKA (reference sequence). The V segment lost 6 bases and the J segment 3 bases; nucleotides outside the gene matches: 14.